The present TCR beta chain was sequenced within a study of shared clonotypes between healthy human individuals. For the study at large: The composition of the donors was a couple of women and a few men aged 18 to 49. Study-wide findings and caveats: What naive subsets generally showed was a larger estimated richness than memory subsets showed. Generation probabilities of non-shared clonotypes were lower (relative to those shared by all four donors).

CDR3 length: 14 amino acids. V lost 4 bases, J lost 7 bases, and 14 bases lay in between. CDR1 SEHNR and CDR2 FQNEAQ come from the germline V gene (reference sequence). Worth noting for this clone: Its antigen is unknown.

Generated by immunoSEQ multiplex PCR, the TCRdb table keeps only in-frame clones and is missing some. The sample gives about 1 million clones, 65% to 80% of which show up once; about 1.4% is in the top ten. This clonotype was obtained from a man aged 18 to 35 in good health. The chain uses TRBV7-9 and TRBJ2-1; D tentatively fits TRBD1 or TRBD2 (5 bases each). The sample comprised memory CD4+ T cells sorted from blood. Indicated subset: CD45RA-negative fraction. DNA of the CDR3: TGTGCCAGCAGCTACCGGGACCCCACGAATGAGCAGTTCTTC. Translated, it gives CASSYRDPTNEQFF.